This T cell receptor (beta chain) appears in the sequencing data of a study of cytomegalovirus exposure and HLA in healthy donors. General study results and limits: Among TCR beta chains, those listed as cytomegalovirus-associated numbered around 160. In a later analysis, first-cohort TCR clusters were found to tend to co-occur in the approximately 120 validation repertoires. Rare sequences made up most TCRs, while some public TCRs were found in many donors. Researchers reported that a few CMV-associated chains were confirmed in vitro as CMV antigen-specific.

As for this clone: No antigen is known for it.

The method was immunoSEQ multiplex PCR; TCRdb's version includes in-frame clones alone and lacks a portion of them. The repertoire consists of fewer than 250,000 clones, with roughly 83% occurring once and the leading ten covering over 11%. Trimming cost V 6 bases and J 6 bases; bases outside gene matches: 0. The CDR3 length is 12 residues. The germline gives CDR1 SNHLY, CDR2 FYNNEI. What was sequenced was PBMCs. The chain has TRBV2 and TRBJ2-7, with TRBD2 matching 12 bases. This sequence was found in a woman younger than 45 in good health and CMV-seropositive. CDR3 protein: CASRGLAGEQYF. The DNA of the CDR3 is TGTGCCAGCAGGGGACTAGCGGGCGAGCAGTACTTC.